Here is one T cell receptor (beta chain) with its context. Its matching antigen is unknown. This sample was included in a study of beta chain features in type 1 diabetes. Via the markers CD45RO/CCR7/CD25/CD127/CD95/CD27, stem cell-like memory, regulatory, central memory and naive CD4+ cells were sorted. Findings of the study overall: Using cDNA template may skew counts toward highly expressing activated cells.

Every isolated RNA sample was fully reverse transcribed, so sequencing captured expressed TCRB transcripts. Here immunoSEQ multiplex PCR was the method, and the copy in TCRdb shows in-frame clones only, minus some. The table lists a few hundred thousand clones, roughly 11% of them singletons. Material for sequencing was central memory CD4+ T cells from blood. This receptor was identified in a young man in good health.

The CDR3 nucleotides are TGTGCCAGCAGGAGGGGACAGGAGTATGGCTACACCTTC. Translated, it gives CASRRGQEYGYTF. The rearrangement joins TRBV2 to TRBJ1-2; 8 bases are a match to TRBD1. The CDR3 extends over 13 amino acids. Germline values: CDR1 SNHLY, CDR2 FYNNEI. The V and J ends lost 6 bases and 5 bases, in that order; junction bases with no gene match: 5.